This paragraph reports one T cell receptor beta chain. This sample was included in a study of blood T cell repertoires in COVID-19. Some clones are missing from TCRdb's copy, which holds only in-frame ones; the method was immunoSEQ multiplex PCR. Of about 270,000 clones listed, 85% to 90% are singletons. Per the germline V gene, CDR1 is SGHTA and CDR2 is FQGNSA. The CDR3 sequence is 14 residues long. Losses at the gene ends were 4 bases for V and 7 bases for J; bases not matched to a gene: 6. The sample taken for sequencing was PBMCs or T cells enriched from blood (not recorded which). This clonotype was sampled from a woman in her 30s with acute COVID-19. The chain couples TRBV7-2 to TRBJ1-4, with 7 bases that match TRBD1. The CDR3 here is CASSSKTGLEKLFF. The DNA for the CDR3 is TGTGCCAGCAGCTCCAAGACAGGGCTTGAAAAACTGTTTTTT.